The clone carrying this TCR beta chain was seen just once. The CDR3 covers 15 residues. The germline V and J ends were trimmed by 0 bases and 6 bases, with 12 bases remaining between them. The germline gives CDR1 SGHRS, CDR2 YFSETQ. These data are taken from a study of blood T cell repertoires in COVID-19. Overall study context: Samples representing acute and convalescent COVID-19 were sourced from the United States, Italy and Spain. PBMCs, B-cell-depleted T cells, or T cells provided the cDNA or gDNA that made up the material.

Under the authors' procedure: How many nucleated cells were present was estimated from reference gene primer amplification. Sequenced by immunoSEQ multiplex PCR; TCRdb stores in-frame clones only, minus some. That table is the source of V, J and clone size, and D and trimming were worked out from the DNA. Counted here are 120,000 or so clones, over 65% occurring once; the ten biggest clones make up 3.9%. The V gene is TRBV5-1, the J gene TRBJ2-2; no firm D call. The receptor's source is a man aged 55 to 70 with acute or convalescent COVID-19. Sequenced sample: peripheral blood. The CDR3 protein is CASSLDGRPAGELFF. The CDR3 bases are TGCGCCAGCAGCTTGGACGGCAGGCCCGCCGGGGAGCTGTTTTTT.